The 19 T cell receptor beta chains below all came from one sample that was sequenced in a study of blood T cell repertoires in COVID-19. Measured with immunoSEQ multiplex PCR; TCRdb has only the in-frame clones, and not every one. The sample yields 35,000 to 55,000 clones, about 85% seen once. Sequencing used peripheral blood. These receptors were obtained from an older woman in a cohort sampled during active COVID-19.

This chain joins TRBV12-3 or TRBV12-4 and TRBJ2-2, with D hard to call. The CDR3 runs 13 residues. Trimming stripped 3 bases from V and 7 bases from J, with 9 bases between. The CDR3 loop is CASSFSGGGELFF. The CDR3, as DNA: TGTGCCAGCAGTTTCTCCGGCGGCGGGGAGCTGTTTTTT.

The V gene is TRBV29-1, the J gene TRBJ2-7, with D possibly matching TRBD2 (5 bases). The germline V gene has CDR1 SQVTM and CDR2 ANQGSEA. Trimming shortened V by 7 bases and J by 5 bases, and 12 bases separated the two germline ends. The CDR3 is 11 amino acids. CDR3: CSAAKGDEQYF. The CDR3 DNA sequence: TGCAGCGCCGCCAAGGGAGACGAGCAGTACTTC.

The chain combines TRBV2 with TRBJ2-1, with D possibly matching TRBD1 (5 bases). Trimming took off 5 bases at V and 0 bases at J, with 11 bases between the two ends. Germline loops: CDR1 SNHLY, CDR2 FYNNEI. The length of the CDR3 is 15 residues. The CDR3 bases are TGTGCCAGCAGTTGGGGCCGGAGCTCCTACAATGAGCAGTTCTTC. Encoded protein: CASSWGRSSYNEQFF.

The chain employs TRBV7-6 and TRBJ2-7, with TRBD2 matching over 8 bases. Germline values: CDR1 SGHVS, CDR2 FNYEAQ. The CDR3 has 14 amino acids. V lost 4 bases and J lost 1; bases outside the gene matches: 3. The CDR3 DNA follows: TGTGCCAGCAGCTCTAGACTAGCGTCCTACGAGCAGTACTTC. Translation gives CASSSRLASYEQYF.

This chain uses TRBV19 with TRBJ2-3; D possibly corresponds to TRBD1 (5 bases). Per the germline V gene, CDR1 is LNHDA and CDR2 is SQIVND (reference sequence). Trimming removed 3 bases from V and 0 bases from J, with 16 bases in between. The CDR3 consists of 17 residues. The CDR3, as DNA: TGTGCCAGTAGTATTGGAAGGGGAAATCCTAGCACAGATACGCAGTATTTT. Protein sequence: CASSIGRGNPSTDTQYF.

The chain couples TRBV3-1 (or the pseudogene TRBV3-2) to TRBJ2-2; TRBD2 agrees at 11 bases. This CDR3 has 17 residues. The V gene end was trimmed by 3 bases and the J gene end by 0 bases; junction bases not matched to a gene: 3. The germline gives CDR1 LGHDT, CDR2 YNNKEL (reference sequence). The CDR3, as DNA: TGTGCCAGCAGCCACGGACTAGCGGGTTCGAACACCGGGGAGCTGTTTTTT. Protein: CASSHGLAGSNTGELFF.

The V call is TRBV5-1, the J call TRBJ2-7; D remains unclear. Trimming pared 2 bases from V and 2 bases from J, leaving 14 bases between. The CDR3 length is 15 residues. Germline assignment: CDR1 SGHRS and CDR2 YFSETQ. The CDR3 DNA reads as TGCGCCAGCAGCTTCCTTATGGGCATCCCCTACGAGCAGTACTTC. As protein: CASSFLMGIPYEQYF.

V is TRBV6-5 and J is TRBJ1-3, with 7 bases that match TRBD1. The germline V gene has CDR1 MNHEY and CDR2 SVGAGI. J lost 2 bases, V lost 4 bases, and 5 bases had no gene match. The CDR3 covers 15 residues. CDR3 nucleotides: TGTGCCAGCAGTTTATCCGGGACAGCTGGAAACACCATATATTTT. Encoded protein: CASSLSGTAGNTIYF.

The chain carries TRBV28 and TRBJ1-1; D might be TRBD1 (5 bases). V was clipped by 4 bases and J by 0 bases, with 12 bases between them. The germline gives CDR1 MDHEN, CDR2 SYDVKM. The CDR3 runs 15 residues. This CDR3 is CASSSPTEMNTEAFF. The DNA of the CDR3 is TGTGCCAGCAGTTCCCCGACAGAGATGAACACTGAAGCTTTCTTT.

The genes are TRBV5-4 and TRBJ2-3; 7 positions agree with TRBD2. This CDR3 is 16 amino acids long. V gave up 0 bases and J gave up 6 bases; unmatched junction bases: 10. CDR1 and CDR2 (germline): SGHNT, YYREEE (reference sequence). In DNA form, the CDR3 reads TGTGCCAGCAGCTTGGGCGGGAGAAGTAGTTCGGATACGCAGTATTTT. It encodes CASSLGGRSSSDTQYF.

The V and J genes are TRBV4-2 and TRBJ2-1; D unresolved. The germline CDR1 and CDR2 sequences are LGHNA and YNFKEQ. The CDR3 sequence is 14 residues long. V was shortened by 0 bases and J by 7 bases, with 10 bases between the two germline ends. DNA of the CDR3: TGTGCCAGCAGCCAAGAAAACGAGGTGAATGAGCAGTTCTTC. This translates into CASSQENEVNEQFF.

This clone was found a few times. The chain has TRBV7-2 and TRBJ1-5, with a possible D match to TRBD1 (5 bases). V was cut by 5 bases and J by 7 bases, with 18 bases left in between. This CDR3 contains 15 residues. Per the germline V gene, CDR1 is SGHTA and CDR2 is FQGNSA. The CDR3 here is CASSANGGAGQPQHF. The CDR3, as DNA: TGTGCCAGCAGCGCTAACGGCGGGGCGGGCCAGCCCCAGCATTTT.

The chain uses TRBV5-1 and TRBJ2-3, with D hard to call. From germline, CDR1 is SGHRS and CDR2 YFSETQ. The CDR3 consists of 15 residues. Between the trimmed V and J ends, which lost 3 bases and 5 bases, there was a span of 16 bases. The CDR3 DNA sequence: TGCGCCAGCAGCTCGACCCCCCCCACAGAAGATACGCAGTATTTT. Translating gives CASSSTPPTEDTQYF.

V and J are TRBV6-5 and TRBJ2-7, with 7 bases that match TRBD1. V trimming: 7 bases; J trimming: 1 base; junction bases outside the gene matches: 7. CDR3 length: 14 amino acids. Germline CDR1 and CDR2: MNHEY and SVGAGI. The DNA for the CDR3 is TGTGCCAGCAACACAGGGGTACAATCCTACGAGCAGTACTTC. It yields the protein CASNTGVQSYEQYF.

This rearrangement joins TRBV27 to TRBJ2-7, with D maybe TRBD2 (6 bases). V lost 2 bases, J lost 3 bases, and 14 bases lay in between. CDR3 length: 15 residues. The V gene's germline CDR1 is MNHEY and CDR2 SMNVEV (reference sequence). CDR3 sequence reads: CASSLRASVLYEQYF. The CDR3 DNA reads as TGTGCCAGCAGTTTACGAGCTAGCGTCCTCTACGAGCAGTACTTC.

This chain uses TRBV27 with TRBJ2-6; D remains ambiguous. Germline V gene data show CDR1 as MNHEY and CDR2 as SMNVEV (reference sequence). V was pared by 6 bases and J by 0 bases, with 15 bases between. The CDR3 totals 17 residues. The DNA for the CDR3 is TGTGCCAGCAGCCCCGTTTCAGGAATCTCTGGGGCCAACGTCCTGACTTTC. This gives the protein CASSPVSGISGANVLTF. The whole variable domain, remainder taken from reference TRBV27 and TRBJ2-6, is EAQVTQNPRYLITVTGKKLTVTCSQNMNHEYMSWYRQDPGLGLRQIYYSMNVEVTDKGDVPEGYKVSRKEKRNFPLILESPSPNQTSLYFCASSPVSGISGANVLTFGAGSRLTVL.

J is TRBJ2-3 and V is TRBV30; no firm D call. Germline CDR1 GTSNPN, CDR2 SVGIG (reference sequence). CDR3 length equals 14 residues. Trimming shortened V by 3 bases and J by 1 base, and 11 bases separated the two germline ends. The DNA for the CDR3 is TGTGCCTGGAGCGGGTTTCCAGGCACAGATACGCAGTATTTT. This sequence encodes CAWSGFPGTDTQYF.

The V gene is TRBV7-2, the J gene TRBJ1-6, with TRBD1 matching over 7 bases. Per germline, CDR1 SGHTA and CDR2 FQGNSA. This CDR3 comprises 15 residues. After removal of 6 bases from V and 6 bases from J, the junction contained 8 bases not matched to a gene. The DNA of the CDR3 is TGTGCCAGCAGACCCCCGGGACAGCCTAATTCACCCCTCCACTTT. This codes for CASRPPGQPNSPLHF.

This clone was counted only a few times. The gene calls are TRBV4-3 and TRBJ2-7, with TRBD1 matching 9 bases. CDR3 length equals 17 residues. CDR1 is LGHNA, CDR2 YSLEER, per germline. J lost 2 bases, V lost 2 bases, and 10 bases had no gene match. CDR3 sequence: CASSQLATGTGPYEQYF. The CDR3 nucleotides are TGCGCCAGCAGCCAACTTGCCACCGGGACAGGGCCCTACGAGCAGTACTTC.